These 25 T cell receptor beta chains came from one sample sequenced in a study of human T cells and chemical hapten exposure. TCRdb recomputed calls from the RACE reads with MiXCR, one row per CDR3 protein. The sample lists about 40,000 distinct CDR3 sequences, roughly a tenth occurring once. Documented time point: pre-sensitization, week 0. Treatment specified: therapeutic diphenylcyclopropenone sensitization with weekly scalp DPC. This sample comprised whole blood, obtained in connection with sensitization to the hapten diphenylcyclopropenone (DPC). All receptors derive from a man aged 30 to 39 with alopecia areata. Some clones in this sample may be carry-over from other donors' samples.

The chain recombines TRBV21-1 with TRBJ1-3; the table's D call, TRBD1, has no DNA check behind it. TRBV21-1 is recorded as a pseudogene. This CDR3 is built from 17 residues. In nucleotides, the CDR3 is TGTGCCAGCAGCAAAGCGGGGGACGAGTACTGCGGAAACACCATATATTTT. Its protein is CASSKAGDEYCGNTIYF.

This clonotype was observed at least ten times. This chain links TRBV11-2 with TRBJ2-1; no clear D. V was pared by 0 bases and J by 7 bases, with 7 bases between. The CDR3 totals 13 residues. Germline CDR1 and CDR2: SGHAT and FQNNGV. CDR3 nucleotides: TGTGCCAGCAGCTTAGAACCGTTAAATGAGCAGTTCTTC. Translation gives CASSLEPLNEQFF.

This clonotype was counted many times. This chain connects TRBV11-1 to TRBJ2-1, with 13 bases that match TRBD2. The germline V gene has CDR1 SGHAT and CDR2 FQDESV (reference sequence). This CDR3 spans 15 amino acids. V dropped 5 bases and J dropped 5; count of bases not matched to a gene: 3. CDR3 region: CASSPGLAGNNEQFF. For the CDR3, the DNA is TGTGCCAGCAGCCCGGGACTAGCGGGAAACAATGAGCAGTTCTTC.

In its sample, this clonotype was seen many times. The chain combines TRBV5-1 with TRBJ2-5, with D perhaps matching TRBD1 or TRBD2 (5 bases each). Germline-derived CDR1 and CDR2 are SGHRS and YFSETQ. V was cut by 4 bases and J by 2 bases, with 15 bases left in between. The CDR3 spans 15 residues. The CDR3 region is CASSQLWGSQETQYF. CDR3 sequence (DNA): TGCGCCAGCAGCCAACTATGGGGGAGTCAAGAGACCCAGTACTTC. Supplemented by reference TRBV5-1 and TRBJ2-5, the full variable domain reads KAGVTQTPRYLIKTRGQQVTLSCSPISGHRSVSWYQQTPGQGLQFLFEYFSETQRNKGNFPGRFSGRQFSNSRSEMNVSTLELGDSALYLCASSQLWGSQETQYFGPGTRLLVL.

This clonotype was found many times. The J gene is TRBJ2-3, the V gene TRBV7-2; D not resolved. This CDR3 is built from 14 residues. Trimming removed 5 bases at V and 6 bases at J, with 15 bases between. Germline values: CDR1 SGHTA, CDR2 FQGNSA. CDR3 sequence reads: CASSGPIPPDTQYF. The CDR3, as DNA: TGTGCCAGCAGCGGACCAATTCCCCCGGATACGCAGTATTTT. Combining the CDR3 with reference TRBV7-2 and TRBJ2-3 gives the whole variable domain GAGVSQSPSNKVTEKGKDVELRCDPISGHTALYWYRQSLGQGLEFLIYFQGNSAPDKSGLPSDRFSAERTGGSVSTLTIQRTQQEDSAVYLCASSGPIPPDTQYFGPGTRLTVL.

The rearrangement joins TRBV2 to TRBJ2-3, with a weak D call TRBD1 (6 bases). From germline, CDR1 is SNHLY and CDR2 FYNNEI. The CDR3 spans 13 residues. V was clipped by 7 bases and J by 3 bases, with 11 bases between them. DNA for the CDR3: TGTGCCAGCAAGTCCAGGGGAACAGATACGCAGTATTTT. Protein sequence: CASKSRGTDTQYF. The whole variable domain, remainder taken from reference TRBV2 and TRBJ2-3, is EPEVTQTPSHQVTQMGQEVILRCVPISNHLYFYWYRQILGQKVEFLVSFYNNEISEKSEIFDDQFSVERPDGSNFTLKIRSTKLEDSAMYFCASKSRGTDTQYFGPGTRLTVL.

The CDR3 region is CASSLGGGTEAFF. In DNA form, the CDR3 reads TGCGCCAGCAGCTTGGGGGGTGGCACTGAAGCTTTCTTT. The rearrangement links TRBV5-1 to TRBJ1-1; D is uncertain. Germline V CDR1 and CDR2: SGHRS, YFSETQ. The germline V and J ends were trimmed by 0 bases and 4 bases, with 7 bases remaining between them. The CDR3 extends over 13 amino acids. Filled out from reference TRBV5-1 and TRBJ1-1, the complete variable domain reads KAGVTQTPRYLIKTRGQQVTLSCSPISGHRSVSWYQQTPGQGLQFLFEYFSETQRNKGNFPGRFSGRQFSNSRSEMNVSTLELGDSALYLCASSLGGGTEAFFGQGTRLTVV.

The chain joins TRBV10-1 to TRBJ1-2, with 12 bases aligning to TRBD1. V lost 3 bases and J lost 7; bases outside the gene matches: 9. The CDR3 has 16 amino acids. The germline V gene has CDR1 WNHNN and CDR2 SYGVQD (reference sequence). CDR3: CASSDSAGTGGSGYTF. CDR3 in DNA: TGCGCCAGCAGTGACTCCGCCGGGACAGGGGGCTCTGGCTACACCTTC.

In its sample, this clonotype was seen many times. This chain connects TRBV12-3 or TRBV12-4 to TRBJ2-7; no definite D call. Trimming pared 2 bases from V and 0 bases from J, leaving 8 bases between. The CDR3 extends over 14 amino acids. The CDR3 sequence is CASSLLRSSYEQYF. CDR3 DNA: TGTGCCAGCAGTTTACTGCGGAGCTCCTACGAGCAGTACTTC.

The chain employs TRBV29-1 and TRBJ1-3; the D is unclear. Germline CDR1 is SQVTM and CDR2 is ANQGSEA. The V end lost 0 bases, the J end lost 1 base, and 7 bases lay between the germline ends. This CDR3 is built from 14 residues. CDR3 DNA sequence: TGCAGCGTTGAAGATTGGGGTTCTGGAAACACCATATATTTT. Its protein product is CSVEDWGSGNTIYF.

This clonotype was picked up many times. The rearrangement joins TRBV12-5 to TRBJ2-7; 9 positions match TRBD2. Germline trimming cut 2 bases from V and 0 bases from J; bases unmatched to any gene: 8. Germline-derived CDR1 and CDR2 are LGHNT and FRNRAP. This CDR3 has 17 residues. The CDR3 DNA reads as TGTGCTAGTGGTTTGATAGGGGCGGGAGGGCCCTCCTACGAGCAGTACGTC. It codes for CASGLIGAGGPSYEQYV.

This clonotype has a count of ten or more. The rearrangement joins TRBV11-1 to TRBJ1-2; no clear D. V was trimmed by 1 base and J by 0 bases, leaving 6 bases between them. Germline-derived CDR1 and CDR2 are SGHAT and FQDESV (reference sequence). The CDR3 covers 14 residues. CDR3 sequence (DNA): TGTGCCAGCAGCTTAGACAATGCTAACTATGGCTACACCTTC. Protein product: CASSLDNANYGYTF.

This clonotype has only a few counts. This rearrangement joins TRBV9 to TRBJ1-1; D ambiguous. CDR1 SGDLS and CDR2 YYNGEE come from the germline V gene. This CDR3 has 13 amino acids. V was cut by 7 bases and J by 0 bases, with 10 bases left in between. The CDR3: CASGSFMNTEAFF. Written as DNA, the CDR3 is TGTGCCAGCGGGTCTTTTATGAACACTGAAGCTTTCTTT.

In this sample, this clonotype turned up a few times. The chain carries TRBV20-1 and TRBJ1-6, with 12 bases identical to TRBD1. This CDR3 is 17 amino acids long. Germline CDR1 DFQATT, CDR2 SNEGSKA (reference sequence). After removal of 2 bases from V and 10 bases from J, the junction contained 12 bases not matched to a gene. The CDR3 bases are TGCAGTGCTAGAAGTCGGGTTTGGGACAGGGGGCCCTCACCCCTCCACTTT. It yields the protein CSARSRVWDRGPSPLHF.

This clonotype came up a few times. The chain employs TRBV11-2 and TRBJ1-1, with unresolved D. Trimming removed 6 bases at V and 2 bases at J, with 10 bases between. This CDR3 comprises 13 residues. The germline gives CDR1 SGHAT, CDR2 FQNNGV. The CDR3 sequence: CASSVLSNTEAFF. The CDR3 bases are TGTGCCAGCAGTGTCTTGAGCAACACTGAAGCTTTCTTT.

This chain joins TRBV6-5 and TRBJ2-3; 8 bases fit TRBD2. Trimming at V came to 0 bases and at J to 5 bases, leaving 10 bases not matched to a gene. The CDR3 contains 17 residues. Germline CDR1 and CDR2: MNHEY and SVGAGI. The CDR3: CASSYSGLAGGIDTQYF. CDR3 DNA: TGTGCCAGCAGTTACTCCGGTCTAGCGGGTGGGATAGATACGCAGTATTTT.

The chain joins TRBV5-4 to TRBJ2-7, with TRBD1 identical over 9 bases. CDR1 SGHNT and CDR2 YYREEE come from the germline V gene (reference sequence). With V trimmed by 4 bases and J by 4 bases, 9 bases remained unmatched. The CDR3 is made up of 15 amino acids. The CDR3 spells CASSPNTGQGYEQYF. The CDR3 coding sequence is TGTGCCAGCAGCCCCAACACGGGACAGGGATACGAGCAGTACTTC. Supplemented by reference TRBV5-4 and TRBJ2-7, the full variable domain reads ETGVTQSPTHLIKTRGQQVTLRCSSQSGHNTVSWYQQALGQGPQFIFQYYREEENGRGNFPPRFSGLQFPNYSSELNVNALELDDSALYLCASSPNTGQGYEQYFGPGTRLTVT.

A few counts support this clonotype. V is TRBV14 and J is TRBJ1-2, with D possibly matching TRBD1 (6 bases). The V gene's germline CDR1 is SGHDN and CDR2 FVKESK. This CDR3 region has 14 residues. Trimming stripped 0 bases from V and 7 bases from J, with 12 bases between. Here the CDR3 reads CASSQDLTGSGYTF. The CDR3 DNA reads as TGTGCCAGCAGCCAAGATCTAACAGGGAGTGGCTACACCTTC.

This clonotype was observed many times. CDR3 sequence: CASSPPTTTPDNEQFF. The DNA for the CDR3 is TGCGCCAGCAGCCCGCCGACTACTACACCCGACAATGAGCAGTTCTTC. The V call is TRBV5-1, the J call TRBJ2-1, with D perhaps matching TRBD2 (5 bases). Looked up from germline, CDR1 is SGHRS and CDR2 is YFSETQ. The CDR3 runs to 16 residues. The V gene lost 4 bases and the J gene lost 5 bases, with 19 bases spanning the gap.

Written as DNA, the CDR3 is TGCGCCAGCAGCAGAGCGGGCGGGGGGGCCCGGGACACCGGGGAGCTGTTTTTT. Translation: CASSRAGGGARDTGELFF. J is TRBJ2-2 and V is TRBV10-2, with 9 bases identical to TRBD2. The V gene's germline CDR1 is WSHSY and CDR2 SAAADI. The CDR3 is made up of 18 amino acids. Trimming removed 6 bases from V and 3 bases from J; junction bases left unmatched: 14.

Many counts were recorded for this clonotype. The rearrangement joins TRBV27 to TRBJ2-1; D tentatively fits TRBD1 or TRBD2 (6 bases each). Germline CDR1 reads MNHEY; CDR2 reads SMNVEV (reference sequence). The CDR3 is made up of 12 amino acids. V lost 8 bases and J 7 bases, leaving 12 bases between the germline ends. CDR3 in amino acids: CASGGLGNEQFF. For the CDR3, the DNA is TGTGCCAGCGGGGGGCTCGGGAATGAGCAGTTCTTC.

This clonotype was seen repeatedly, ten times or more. This CDR3 reads CASSLVRDPSYEQYV. The CDR3 DNA reads TGTGCCAGCAGCTTGGTACGGGATCCCTCCTACGAGCAGTACGTC. The chain joins TRBV5-6 to TRBJ2-7, with D tentatively TRBD2 (5 bases). Germline lookup yields CDR1 SGHDT and CDR2 YYEEEE. The CDR3 spans 15 residues. V was shortened by 0 bases and J by 0 bases, with 10 bases between the two germline ends.

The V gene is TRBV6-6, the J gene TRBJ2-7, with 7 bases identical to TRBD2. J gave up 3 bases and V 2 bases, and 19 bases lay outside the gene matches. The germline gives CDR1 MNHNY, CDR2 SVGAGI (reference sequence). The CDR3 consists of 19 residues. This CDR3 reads CASSYRIWGLSGEGYEQYV. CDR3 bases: TGTGCCAGCAGTTACAGAATTTGGGGACTATCCGGAGAAGGCTACGAGCAGTACGTC.

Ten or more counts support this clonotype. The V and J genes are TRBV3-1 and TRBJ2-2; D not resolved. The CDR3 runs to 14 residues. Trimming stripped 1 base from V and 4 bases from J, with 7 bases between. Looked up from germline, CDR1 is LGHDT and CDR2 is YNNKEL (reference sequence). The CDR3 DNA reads TGTGCCAGCAGCCAAGTTAGCCTCACCGGGGAGCTGTTTTTT. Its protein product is CASSQVSLTGELFF.

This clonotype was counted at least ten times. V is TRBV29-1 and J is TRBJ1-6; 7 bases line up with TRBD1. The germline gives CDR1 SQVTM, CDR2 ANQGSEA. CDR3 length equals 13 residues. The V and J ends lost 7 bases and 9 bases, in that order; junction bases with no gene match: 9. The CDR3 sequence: CSARTGMSSPLHF. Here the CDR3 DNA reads TGCAGCGCCCGGACAGGAATGAGTTCACCCCTCCACTTT. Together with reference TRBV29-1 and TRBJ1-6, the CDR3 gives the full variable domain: SAVISQKPSRDICQRGTSLTIQCQVDSQVTMMFWYRQQPGQSLTLIATANQGSEATYESGFVIDKFPISRPNLTFSTLTVSNMSPEDSSIYLCSARTGMSSPLHFGNGTRLTVT.